This T cell receptor (beta chain) was sequenced for a study of T cell changes during pregnancy in multiple sclerosis. V gave up 5 bases and J gave up 4 bases; unmatched junction bases: 5. There are 15 residues in the CDR3. The germline V gene encodes CDR1 SGHAT and CDR2 FQDESV (reference sequence). Assay used: immunoSEQ multiplex PCR; TCRdb lists only in-frame clones, some missing. This sample has roughly 60,000 clones, with around 90% found just once. The V call is TRBV11-1, the J call TRBJ2-1, with TRBD2 identical over 10 bases. The input for sequencing was peripheral blood, taken in the second trimester of pregnancy. This sequence originates from a female donor with multiple sclerosis, enrolled in a pregnancy study. The CDR3 reads CASSIGLAEYNEQFF. Here the CDR3 DNA reads TGTGCCAGCAGCATAGGACTAGCGGAGTACAATGAGCAGTTCTTC.